What follows is one T cell receptor (beta chain) and its context. Antigen unknown. Expressed TCRB transcripts were sequenced after all isolated RNA was converted to cDNA. Naive, central memory and regulatory T cell samples produced a mean of approximately 4 million reads. Clones were sequenced by immunoSEQ multiplex PCR, and TCRdb holds only the in-frame ones, with some missing. The table includes 350,000 to 400,000 clones, around 16% detected once. Per germline, CDR1 GTSNPN and CDR2 SVGIG (reference sequence). This CDR3 spans 16 amino acids. Germline trimming cut 1 base from V and 3 bases from J; bases unmatched to any gene: 9. Sorting based on CD45RO/CCR7/CD25/CD127/CD95/CD27 separated CD4+ naive, central memory, regulatory and stem cell-like memory cells. This sample is drawn from a study of beta chain features in type 1 diabetes. Study results and limitations: In every one of the four CD4+ subsets, TCRB CDR3s were moderately but significantly shorter in Type 1 diabetes patients. Still unanswered here is whether HLA type influences TCRB rearrangement.

The V call is TRBV30, the J call TRBJ1-5; 7 nucleotides agree with TRBD1. This receptor was identified in a woman aged 18-29 years in good health. Input material: naive CD4+ T cells from blood. The CDR3: CAWSGGTARNNQPQHF. CDR3 nucleotides: TGTGCCTGGAGTGGCGGGACAGCTAGAAACAATCAGCCCCAGCATTTT.